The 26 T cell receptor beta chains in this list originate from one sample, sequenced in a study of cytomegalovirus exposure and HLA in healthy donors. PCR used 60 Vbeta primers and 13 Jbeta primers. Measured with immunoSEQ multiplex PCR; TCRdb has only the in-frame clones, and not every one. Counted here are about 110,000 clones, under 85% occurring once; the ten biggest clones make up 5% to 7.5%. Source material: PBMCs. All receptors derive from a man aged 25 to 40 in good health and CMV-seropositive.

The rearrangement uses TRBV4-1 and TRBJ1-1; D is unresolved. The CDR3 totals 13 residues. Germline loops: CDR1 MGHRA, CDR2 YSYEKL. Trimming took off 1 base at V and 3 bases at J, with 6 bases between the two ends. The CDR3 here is CASSQGRYTEAFF. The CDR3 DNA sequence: TGCGCCAGCAGCCAAGGGAGGTACACTGAAGCTTTCTTT.

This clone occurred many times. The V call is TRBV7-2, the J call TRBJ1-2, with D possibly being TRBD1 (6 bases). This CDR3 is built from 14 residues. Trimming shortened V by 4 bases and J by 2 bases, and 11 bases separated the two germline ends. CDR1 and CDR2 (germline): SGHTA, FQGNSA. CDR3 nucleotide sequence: TGTGCCAGCAGCTGGAATACAGGGAACTATGGCTACACCTTC. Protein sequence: CASSWNTGNYGYTF.

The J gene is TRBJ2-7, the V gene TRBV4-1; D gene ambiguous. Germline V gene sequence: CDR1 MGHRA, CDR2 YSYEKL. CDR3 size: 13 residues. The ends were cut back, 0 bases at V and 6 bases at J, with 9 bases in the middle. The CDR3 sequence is CASSQDLVLEQYF. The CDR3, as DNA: TGCGCCAGCAGCCAAGATCTAGTTCTCGAGCAGTACTTC.

CDR3 bases: TGTGCCAGCAGTTTATCGAGAGTATGGGGGCTAGAATCTGGGGCCAACGTCCTGACTTTC. This gives the protein CASSLSRVWGLESGANVLTF. The chain carries TRBV27 and TRBJ2-6; D is perhaps TRBD1 (6 bases). Trimming took 0 bases from V and 1 from J, leaving 19 bases between them. Germline CDR1 reads MNHEY; CDR2 reads SMNVEV (reference sequence). The CDR3 is made up of 20 amino acids.

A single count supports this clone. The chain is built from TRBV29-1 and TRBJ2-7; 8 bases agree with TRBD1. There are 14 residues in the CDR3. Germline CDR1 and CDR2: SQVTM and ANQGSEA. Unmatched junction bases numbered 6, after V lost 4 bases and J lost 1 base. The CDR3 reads CSVAARDRSYEQYF. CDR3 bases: TGCAGCGTTGCCGCTCGGGACAGGTCCTACGAGCAGTACTTC.

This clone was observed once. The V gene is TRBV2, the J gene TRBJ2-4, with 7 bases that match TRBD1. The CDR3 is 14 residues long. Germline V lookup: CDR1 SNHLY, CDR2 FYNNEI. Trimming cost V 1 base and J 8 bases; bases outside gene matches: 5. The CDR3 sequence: CASSEVGGLDIQYF. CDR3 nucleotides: TGTGCCAGCAGTGAAGTAGGGGGCTTAGACATTCAGTACTTC. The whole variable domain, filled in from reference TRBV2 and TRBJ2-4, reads EPEVTQTPSHQVTQMGQEVILRCVPISNHLYFYWYRQILGQKVEFLVSFYNNEISEKSEIFDDQFSVERPDGSNFTLKIRSTKLEDSAMYFCASSEVGGLDIQYFGAGTRLSVL.

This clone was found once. CDR3: CATSRETSGGLNSYNEQFF. The DNA of the CDR3 is TGTGCCACCAGCAGGGAGACTAGCGGGGGGCTTAACTCCTACAATGAGCAGTTCTTC. The chain carries TRBV15 and TRBJ2-1; TRBD2 matches at 13 bases. Losses at the gene ends were 3 bases for V and 0 bases for J; bases not matched to a gene: 8. This CDR3 has 19 amino acids. CDR1 and CDR2 (germline): LNHNV, YYDKDF (reference sequence).

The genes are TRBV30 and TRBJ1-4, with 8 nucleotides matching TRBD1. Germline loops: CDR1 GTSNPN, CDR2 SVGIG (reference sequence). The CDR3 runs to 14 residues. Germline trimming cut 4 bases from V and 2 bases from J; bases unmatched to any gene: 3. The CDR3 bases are TGTGCCTGGAAGACAGGGGATACTAATGAAAAACTGTTTTTT. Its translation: CAWKTGDTNEKLFF.

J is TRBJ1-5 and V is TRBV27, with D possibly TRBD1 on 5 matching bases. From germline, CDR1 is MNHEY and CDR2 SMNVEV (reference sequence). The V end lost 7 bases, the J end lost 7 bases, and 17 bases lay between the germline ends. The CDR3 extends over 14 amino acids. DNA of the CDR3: TGTGCCAGCACTCAAAACAGGTATGGCCAGCCCCAGCATTTT. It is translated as CASTQNRYGQPQHF.

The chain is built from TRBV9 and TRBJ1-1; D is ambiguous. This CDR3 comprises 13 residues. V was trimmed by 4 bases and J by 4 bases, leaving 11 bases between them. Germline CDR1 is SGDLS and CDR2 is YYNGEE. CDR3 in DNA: TGTGCCAGCAGCCCAAGTTGGAGCACTGAAGCTTTCTTT. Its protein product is CASSPSWSTEAFF. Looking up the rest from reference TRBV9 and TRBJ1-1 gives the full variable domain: DSGVTQTPKHLITATGQRVTLRCSPRSGDLSVYWYQQSLDQGLQFLIQYYNGEERAKGNILERFSAQQFPDLHSELNLSSLELGDSALYFCASSPSWSTEAFFGQGTRLTVV.

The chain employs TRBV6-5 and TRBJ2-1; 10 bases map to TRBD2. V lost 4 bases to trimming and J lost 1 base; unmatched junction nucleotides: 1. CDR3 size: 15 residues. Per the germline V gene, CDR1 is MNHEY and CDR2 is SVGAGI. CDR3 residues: CASSLTSGSYNEQFF. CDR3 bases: TGTGCCAGCAGTTTGACTAGCGGGTCCTACAATGAGCAGTTCTTC.

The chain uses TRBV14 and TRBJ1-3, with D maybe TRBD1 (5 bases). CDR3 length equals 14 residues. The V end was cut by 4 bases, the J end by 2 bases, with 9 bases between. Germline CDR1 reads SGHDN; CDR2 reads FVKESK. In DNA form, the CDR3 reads TGTGCCAGCAGCCGTGGACAACCTGGAAACACCATATATTTT. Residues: CASSRGQPGNTIYF.

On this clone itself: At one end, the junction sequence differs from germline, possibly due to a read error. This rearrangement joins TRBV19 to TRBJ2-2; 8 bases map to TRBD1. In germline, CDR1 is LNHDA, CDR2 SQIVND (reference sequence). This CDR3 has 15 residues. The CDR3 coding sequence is TGTGCCAGTAGTACCGGACAGGGTGGGCCCGGGGGGCTGTTTTTT. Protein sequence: CASSTGQGGPGGLFF.

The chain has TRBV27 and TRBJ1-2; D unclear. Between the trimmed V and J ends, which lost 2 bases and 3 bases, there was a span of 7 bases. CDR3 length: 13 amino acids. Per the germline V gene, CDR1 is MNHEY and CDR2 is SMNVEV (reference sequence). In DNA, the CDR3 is TGTGCCAGCAGTTTAGCAGAAGACTATGGCTACACCTTC. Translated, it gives CASSLAEDYGYTF.

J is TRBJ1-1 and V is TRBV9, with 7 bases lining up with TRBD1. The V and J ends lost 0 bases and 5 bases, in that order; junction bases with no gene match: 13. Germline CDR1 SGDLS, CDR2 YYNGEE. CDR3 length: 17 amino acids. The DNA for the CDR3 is TGTGCCAGCAGCGTAGAGGCACAGGGGACAATATGGACTGAAGCTTTCTTT. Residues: CASSVEAQGTIWTEAFF.

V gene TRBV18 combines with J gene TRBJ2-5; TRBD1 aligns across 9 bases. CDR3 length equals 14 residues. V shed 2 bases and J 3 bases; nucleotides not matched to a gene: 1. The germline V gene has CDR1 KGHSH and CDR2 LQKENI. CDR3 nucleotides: TGTGCCAGCTCACCAAGGACAGGGGAAGAGACCCAGTACTTC. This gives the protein CASSPRTGEETQYF.

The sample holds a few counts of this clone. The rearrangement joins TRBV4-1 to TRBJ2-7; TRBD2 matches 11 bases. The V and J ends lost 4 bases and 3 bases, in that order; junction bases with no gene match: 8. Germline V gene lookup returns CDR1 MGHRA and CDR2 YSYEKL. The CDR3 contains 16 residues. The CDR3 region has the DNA TGCGCCAGCAGCCTTGATAGCGGGGGGGCCTTCTACGAGCAGTACTTC. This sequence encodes CASSLDSGGAFYEQYF.

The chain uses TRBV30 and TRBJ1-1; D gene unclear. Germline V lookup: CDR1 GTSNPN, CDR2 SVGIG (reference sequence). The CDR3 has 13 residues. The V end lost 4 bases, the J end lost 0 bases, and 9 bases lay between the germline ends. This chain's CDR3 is CAWMGGMNTEAFF. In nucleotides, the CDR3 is TGTGCCTGGATGGGAGGGATGAACACTGAAGCTTTCTTT. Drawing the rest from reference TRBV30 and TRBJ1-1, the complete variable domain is SQTIHQWPATLVQPVGSPLSLECTVEGTSNPNLYWYRQAAGRGLQLLFYSVGIGQISSEVPQNLSASRPQDRQFILSSKKLLLSDSGFYLCAWMGGMNTEAFFGQGTRLTVV.

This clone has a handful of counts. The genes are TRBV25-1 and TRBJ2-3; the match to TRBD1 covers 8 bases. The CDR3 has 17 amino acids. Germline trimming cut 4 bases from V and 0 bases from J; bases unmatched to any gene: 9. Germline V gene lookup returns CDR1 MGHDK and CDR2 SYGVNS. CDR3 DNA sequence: TGTGCCAGCAGTGGGTCCAGGGGGCGAGTGAGCACAGATACGCAGTATTTT. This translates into CASSGSRGRVSTDTQYF. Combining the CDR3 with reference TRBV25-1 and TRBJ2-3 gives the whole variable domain EADIYQTPRYLVIGTGKKITLECSQTMGHDKMYWYQQDPGMELHLIHYSYGVNSTEKGDLSSESTVSRIRTEHFPLTLESARPSHTSQYLCASSGSRGRVSTDTQYFGPGTRLTVL.

CDR3 loop: CASSAGTSGGETQYF. Here the CDR3 DNA reads TGCGCCAGCAGCGCCGGGACTAGCGGGGGTGAGACCCAGTACTTC. The chain recombines TRBV5-1 with TRBJ2-5, with TRBD2 matching over 14 bases. V trimming: 4 bases; J trimming: 5 bases; junction bases outside the gene matches: 4. CDR1 and CDR2 from the germline V gene are SGHRS and YFSETQ. This CDR3 has 15 amino acids.

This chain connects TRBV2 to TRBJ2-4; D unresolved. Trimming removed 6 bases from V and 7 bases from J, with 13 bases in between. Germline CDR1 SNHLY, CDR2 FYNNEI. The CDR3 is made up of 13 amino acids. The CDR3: CASRYRTMNIQYF. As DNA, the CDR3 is TGTGCCAGCAGGTATCGTACTATGAACATTCAGTACTTC.

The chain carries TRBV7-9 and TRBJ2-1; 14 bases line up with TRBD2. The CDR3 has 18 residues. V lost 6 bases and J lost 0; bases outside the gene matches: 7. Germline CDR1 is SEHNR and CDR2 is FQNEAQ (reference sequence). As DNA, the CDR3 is TGTGCCAGCAGTCCCGGACTAGCGGGGGGCTTCTCCTACAATGAGCAGTTCTTC. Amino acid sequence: CASSPGLAGGFSYNEQFF.

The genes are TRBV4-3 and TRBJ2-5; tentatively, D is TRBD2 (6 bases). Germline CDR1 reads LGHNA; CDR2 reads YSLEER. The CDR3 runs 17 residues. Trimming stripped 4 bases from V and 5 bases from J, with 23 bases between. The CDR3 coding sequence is TGCGCCAGCAGCCCCCTAGGGGCGGGGTACCTTGGGGAGACCCAGTACTTC. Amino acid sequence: CASSPLGAGYLGETQYF.

CDR3 protein: CASSSGQSNYGYTF. The CDR3 nucleotides are TGTGCCAGCAGCTCGGGACAGTCGAACTATGGCTACACCTTC. J is TRBJ1-2 and V is TRBV5-6; 7 bases match TRBD1. CDR3 length: 14 residues. Germline CDR1 is SGHDT and CDR2 is YYEEEE. J lost 2 bases, V lost 3 bases, and 4 bases had no gene match.

The CDR3 nucleotides are TGCGCCAGCAGCTTGTCTAGTCCCGCGGTGGGAAACACCATATATTTT. As protein: CASSLSSPAVGNTIYF. V usage is TRBV5-1 and J usage is TRBJ1-3; D remains unclear. The CDR3 length is 16 residues. Deletions cut 1 base from V and 4 bases from J, with 15 bases between. The germline CDR1 and CDR2 sequences are SGHRS and YFSETQ.

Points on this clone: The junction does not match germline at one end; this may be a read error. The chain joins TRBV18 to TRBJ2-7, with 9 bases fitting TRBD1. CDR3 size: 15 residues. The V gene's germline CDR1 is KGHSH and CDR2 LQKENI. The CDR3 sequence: CASSSPGQGTYEQYF. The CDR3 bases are TGTGCCAGCTCATCACCGGGACAGGGTACATACGAGCAGTACTTC.